A selection of T cell receptor beta chains follows, all from one sample in a study of CD8 T cells in ankylosing spondylitis. A single record per CDR3 protein comes from TCRdb applying MiXCR to the 5' RACE reads. The repertoire includes 500,000 to 650,000 distinct CDR3 sequences, 5.3% of them detected once, and 3% to 4% sits in the top ten. The specimen sequenced was blood, either unsorted or a sorted T cell fraction (not recorded which). The source is a male donor with ankylosing spondylitis. Each CDR3 is given with its conserved first and last residue. The order of the fields is D gene, V gene, J gene, clone size, CDR3 DNA, CDR3 protein. D genes are given only for firm matches. Only some rows state a clone size, as once, few, many or a class for expanded clones.

>.|TRBV7-2|TRBJ2-3|many
TGTGCCAGCAGCCGCACATCCTCGGTGGTAGCGGCGAAGTATTTT
CASSRTSSVVAAKYF
>.|TRBV20-1|TRBJ2-1|.
TGCAGTGCTAGAGGTATTAACTACAATGAGCAGTTCTTC
CSARGINYNEQFF
>.|TRBV6-2/TRBV6-3|TRBJ2-7|many
TGTGCCAGCAGTCCTCGGTACGAGCAGTACTTC
CASSPRYEQYF
>.|TRBV5-1|TRBJ1-2|many
TGCGCCAGCAGCCACATGACAACCTTGGACGGCTACACCTTC
CASSHMTTLDGYTF
>.|TRBV7-8|TRBJ2-1|few
TGTGCCAGCAGCTTAGCGTTAGGTCTAGAATTTTACAATGAGCAGTTCTTC
CASSLALGLEFYNEQFF
>.|TRBV7-7|TRBJ2-5|many
TGTGCTAGCAGCTTAGAGATGGGGCCTGAAGAGACCCAGTACTTC
CASSLEMGPEETQYF
>.|TRBV9|TRBJ1-5|many
TGTGCCAGCAGCCCCCGTCCATGGCTTCAGCCCCAGCATTTT
CASSPRPWLQPQHF
>TRBD1|TRBV20-1|TRBJ1-3|.
TGCAGTGCCCAGAATGACAGGGTCCCTGGAAACACCATACATTTT
CSAQNDRVPGNTIHF
>.|TRBV3-1|TRBJ2-2|.
TGTGCCAGCAGCTCCCCTACGAACACCGGGGAGCTGTTTTTT
CASSSPTNTGELFF
>.|TRBV20-1|TRBJ1-1|many
TGCAGTGCTATTCGGGGGAGTGCCACTGAAGCTTTCTTT
CSAIRGSATEAFF
>TRBD1|TRBV28|TRBJ2-1|many
TGTGCCAGCAGTGTCGGGGGGACAGGGGGGTACAATGAGCAGTTCTTC
CASSVGGTGGYNEQFF
>.|TRBV3-1|TRBJ1-1|few
TGTGCCAGCAGCCCCCGAATTGATGTTGAAGCTTTCTTT
CASSPRIDVEAFF
>.|TRBV5-1|TRBJ2-7|many
TGCGCCAGCAGCTTGGGCGCTGCTCTCTCCTACGAGCAGTACTTC
CASSLGAALSYEQYF
>.|TRBV20-1|TRBJ1-4|many
TGCAGTGCTAGCTTATACTGGGCTAATGAAAAACTGTTTTTT
CSASLYWANEKLFF
>TRBD1|TRBV7-2|TRBJ1-2|once
TGTGCCAGCAGTCGACCAACAGGGGAGGGCTACACCTTC
CASSRPTGEGYTF
>.|TRBV2|TRBJ2-7|.
TGTGCCAGCAGTGACTATATCTGGGGGGCCAGGGACGAGCAGTACTTC
CASSDYIWGARDEQYF
>.|TRBV20-1|TRBJ1-6|many
TGCAGTGCGCGGCTTGCAGGGGCTAATTCACCCCTCCACTTT
CSARLAGANSPLHF
>TRBD2|TRBV12-3/TRBV12-4|TRBJ2-1|many
TGTGCCAGCAGTCGTGGAACTAGCGGGGTTTCAGATGAGCAGTTCTTC
CASSRGTSGVSDEQFF
>.|TRBV5-1|TRBJ2-2|many
TGCGCCAGCAGCCGTTTAGCGAACACCGGGGAGCTGTTTTTT
CASSRLANTGELFF
>.|TRBV7-9|TRBJ2-7|few
TGTGCCAGCAGCCCACGTCTCCGATTAAGCTCCTACGAGCAGTACTTC
CASSPRLRLSSYEQYF
>TRBD1|TRBV9|TRBJ1-2|many
TGTGCCAGCAGCGTGACAGGGGGCAACTATGGCTACACCTTC
CASSVTGGNYGYTF
>TRBD1|TRBV5-4|TRBJ2-2|few
TGTGCCAGCAGCCAGGGACAGGGGTTTACCGGGGAGCTGTTTTTT
CASSQGQGFTGELFF
>.|TRBV5-5|TRBJ2-7|few
TGTGCCAGCAGCTCATTACTAAAACCTACGCAGCAGTACTTC
CASSSLLKPTQQYF
>.|TRBV9|TRBJ2-1|few
TGTGCCAGCAGCCAACGGGACCCGCATGAGCAGTTCTTC
CASSQRDPHEQFF
>.|TRBV10-3|TRBJ2-4|many
TGTGCCATCAGTGACCCCAGGGGCAAAAACATTCAGTACTTC
CAISDPRGKNIQYF
>TRBD1|TRBV28|TRBJ1-5|many
TGTGCCAGCAGTTCTATGGGACAGTACAATCAGCCCCAGCATTTT
CASSSMGQYNQPQHF
>.|TRBV7-2|TRBJ2-7|few
TGTGCCAGCGGTATAGGTATCTACTACGAGCAGTACTTC
CASGIGIYYEQYF
>TRBD1|TRBV20-1|TRBJ1-5|many
TGCAGTGCCCGGGTAGGGGGACAGGGGAATCAGCCCCAGCATTTT
CSARVGGQGNQPQHF
>TRBD1|TRBV7-9|TRBJ1-1|many
TGTGCCAGCAGCTTACAGGGGGCGGTCACTGAAGCTTTCTTT
CASSLQGAVTEAFF
>.|TRBV2|TRBJ2-1|.
TGTGCCAGCAGGGGCGGCGGGGGCTCCGACAATGAGCAGTTCTTC
CASRGGGGSDNEQFF
>.|TRBV5-1|TRBJ2-3|few
TGCGCCAGCAGCGAAATTGGAAGGGCAGATACGCAGTATTTT
CASSEIGRADTQYF
>TRBD1|TRBV7-2|TRBJ2-7|many
TGTGCCAGCAGCTTGGACAGGGGCTTCTACGAGCAGTACTTC
CASSLDRGFYEQYF
>.|TRBV2|TRBJ1-1|many
TGTGCCAGCAGTGAAAGTGGTGGAGGGACTGAAGCTTTCTTT
CASSESGGGTEAFF
>.|TRBV7-2|TRBJ2-5|many
TGTGCCAGCAGTTCGGGGGAGACCCAGTACTTC
CASSSGETQYF
>.|TRBV7-6|TRBJ2-1|.
TGTGCCAGCAGCTTAGTCGGGACATCCAACAATGAGCAGTTCTTC
CASSLVGTSNNEQFF
>.|TRBV5-1|TRBJ1-2|many
TGCGCCAGCACCTTTGACCCCGGGATTTATGGCTACACCTTC
CASTFDPGIYGYTF
>TRBD1|TRBV5-1|TRBJ1-1|few
TGCGCCAGCAGCTTGGGGTGGGGGACAGCGTCTGCGAACACTGAAGCTTTCTTT
CASSLGWGTASANTEAFF
>TRBD1|TRBV5-1|TRBJ2-1|many
TGCGCCAGCAGCGAGGGACAGGGCAATGAGCAGTTCTTC
CASSEGQGNEQFF
>.|TRBV12-3/TRBV12-4|TRBJ1-5|many
TGTGCCAGCAGTTTAGCGCAAGGGAGACAGCTAAATCAGCCCCAGCATTTT
CASSLAQGRQLNQPQHF
>.|TRBV27|TRBJ2-3|many
TGTGCCACCAAACGAGGGCAGTATGATACGCAGTATTTT
CATKRGQYDTQYF
>.|TRBV25-1|TRBJ2-1|once
TGTGCCAGCAGTGTCCAAGGCTACAATGAGCAGTTCTTC
CASSVQGYNEQFF
>.|TRBV7-2|TRBJ2-7|many
TGTGCCAGCAGCTTAGATTGGGACGAGCAGTACTTC
CASSLDWDEQYF
>.|TRBV5-1|TRBJ1-2|many
TGCGCCAGCAGCAGTGGAACTTATAACTATGGCTACACCTTC
CASSSGTYNYGYTF
>TRBD1|TRBV10-3|TRBJ2-5|many
TGTGCCTCAAGGACAGGGGCGTTTCTTGAGCCCCAGTACTTC
CASRTGAFLEPQYF
>.|TRBV7-7|TRBJ2-7|.
TGTGCTAGCAGCGCCCTAGCTAACGAAGCGCAGTACTTC
CASSALANEAQYF
>TRBD2|TRBV20-1|TRBJ2-5|many
TGCAGTGCTAGTGATCTAGCGGGAGCGCAAGAGACCCAGTACTTC
CSASDLAGAQETQYF
>.|TRBV24-1|TRBJ2-1|many
TGTGCCACCAGTGATAACGGGGGCTCCTACAATGAGCAGTTCTTC
CATSDNGGSYNEQFF